These 7 T cell receptor beta chains were all obtained from the same sample, sequenced in a study of control samples from healthy donors and cancer patients. Measured with immunoSEQ multiplex PCR; TCRdb has only the in-frame clones, and not every one. The table shows tens of thousands of clones, with roughly 91% occurring only once. The sample consisted of PBMCs. The source is a woman aged 45-65 years with colorectal cancer.

The genes are TRBV2 and TRBJ2-3; D is ambiguous. Trimming removed 8 bases at V and 2 bases at J, with 20 bases between. This CDR3 comprises 16 residues. Germline CDR1 and CDR2: SNHLY and FYNNEI. The CDR3 reads CASGPYLQYFTDTQYF. The CDR3 DNA sequence: TGTGCCAGCGGGCCTTATCTGCAATATTTCACAGATACGCAGTATTTT.

The CDR3 region has the DNA TGTGCCATCAGTGAGTCGAACAGGGATCAGCCCCAGCATTTT. Translating it yields CAISESNRDQPQHF. This chain uses TRBV10-3 with TRBJ1-5; maybe TRBD1 (6 bases). Between the trimmed V and J ends, which lost 0 bases and 5 bases, there was a span of 8 bases. The CDR3 totals 14 residues. Germline-derived CDR1 and CDR2 are ENHRY and SYGVKD.

V is TRBV5-1 and J is TRBJ1-2, with 8 bases aligning to TRBD1. CDR3 length equals 14 residues. Trimming at V came to 2 bases and at J to 7 bases, leaving 7 bases not matched to a gene. CDR1 and CDR2 from the germline V gene are SGHRS and YFSETQ. The CDR3 protein is CASSLVRGRCGYTF. The DNA of the CDR3 is TGCGCCAGCAGCTTAGTCAGGGGGCGGTGTGGCTACACCTTC.

The table lists this clone with a count of one. The J gene is TRBJ1-4, the V gene TRBV4-2; possibly TRBD1 for D (6 bases). In germline, CDR1 is LGHNA, CDR2 YNFKEQ. The germline V and J ends were trimmed by 0 bases and 6 bases, with 11 bases remaining between them. The CDR3 runs 15 residues. The DNA for the CDR3 is TGTGCCAGCAGCCAAGAGGGGGCGCCTGATGAAAAACTGTTTTTT. It translates to CASSQEGAPDEKLFF.

The chain recombines TRBV6-6 with TRBJ2-2; no definite D call. Germline loops: CDR1 MNHNY, CDR2 SVGAGI (reference sequence). With 6 bases removed from V and 0 bases from J, the gap between germline ends came to 11 bases. This CDR3 contains 15 residues. This CDR3 is CASSSQSPNTGELFF. The CDR3 DNA sequence: TGTGCCAGCAGCTCCCAATCCCCGAACACCGGGGAGCTGTTTTTT.

Concerning this clone itself: The junction departs from the called germline gene at one end, perhaps through a read error. The CDR3 loop reads CASSLDSGRNF. CDR3 DNA sequence: TGTGCCAGCAGCTTGGATAGCGGGAGGAATTTT. V and J are TRBV7-9 and TRBJ2-3; the match to TRBD2 covers 10 bases. The germline gives CDR1 SEHNR, CDR2 FQNEAQ (reference sequence). This CDR3 is 11 amino acids long.

This chain links TRBV15 with TRBJ2-5, with no clear D. The CDR3 runs to 10 residues. CDR1 LNHNV and CDR2 YYDKDF come from the germline V gene (reference sequence). With 8 bases removed from V and 4 bases from J, the gap between germline ends came to 5 bases. DNA of the CDR3: TGTGCCACCGGGTTAGAGACCCAGTACTTC. This gives the protein CATGLETQYF.